Listed here are 20 T cell receptor beta chains from one sample, sequenced in a study of blood T cell repertoires in COVID-19. Profiling relied on immunoSEQ multiplex PCR, and the TCRdb table lists in-frame clones only, not all of them. The sample yields about 59,000 clones, about 90% seen once. Source material: peripheral blood. These receptors came from a man at least 80 years old in a cohort sampled during active COVID-19.

The chain joins TRBV3-1 (or the pseudogene TRBV3-2) to TRBJ1-2; 7 bases fit TRBD1. V lost 4 bases to trimming and J lost 9 bases; unmatched junction nucleotides: 8. Germline CDR1 reads LGHDT; CDR2 reads YNNKEL (reference sequence). This CDR3 has 13 residues. The CDR3 sequence is CASSLRTGGSYTF. The DNA of the CDR3 is TGTGCCAGCAGCCTTAGGACAGGCGGTAGCTACACCTTC.

This chain connects TRBV6-6 to TRBJ2-1, with D possibly being TRBD2 (6 bases). V was trimmed by 7 bases and J by 5 bases, leaving 21 bases between them. Germline lookup yields CDR1 MNHNY and CDR2 SVGAGI (reference sequence). The CDR3 contains 16 residues. The CDR3 DNA reads TGTGCCAGCACCACCCGGGTGGGTGGCGGGGACAATGAGCAGTTCTTC. Translation gives CASTTRVGGGDNEQFF.

V usage is TRBV19 and J usage is TRBJ1-2, with no clear D. This CDR3 is built from 17 residues. Trimming left V 5 bases short and J 2 bases short, with 21 bases between. CDR1 and CDR2 from the germline V gene are LNHDA and SQIVND (reference sequence). The DNA for the CDR3 is TGTGCCAGTAGTTCGGAGGCAGGATCTACTACAAACTATGGCTACACCTTC. It encodes CASSSEAGSTTNYGYTF.

The chain combines TRBV30 with TRBJ1-4, with D possibly matching TRBD1 (5 bases). The germline CDR1 and CDR2 sequences are GTSNPN and SVGIG (reference sequence). This CDR3 has 15 residues. The V gene lost 4 bases and the J gene lost 5 bases, with 17 bases spanning the gap. The CDR3 nucleotides read TGTGCCTGGACCCTACGTGGGGCGCGGAATGAAAAACTGTTTTTT. Encoded protein: CAWTLRGARNEKLFF.

The chain carries TRBV4-1 and TRBJ1-1; D uncertain. The CDR3 is 13 residues long. V gave up 5 bases and J gave up 0 bases, with 7 bases separating them. Germline V gene sequence: CDR1 MGHRA, CDR2 YSYEKL. The CDR3 DNA reads TGCGCCAGCAGCAGCAGCGTGAACACTGAAGCTTTCTTT. Its translation is CASSSSVNTEAFF.

The rearrangement uses TRBV30 and TRBJ2-2, with TRBD2 identical over 15 bases. The junction had 3 bases not matched to a gene; V was cut back by 4 bases and J by 6 bases. The CDR3 extends over 15 amino acids. The germline V gene encodes CDR1 GTSNPN and CDR2 SVGIG (reference sequence). The CDR3 coding sequence is TGTGCCTGGACATGGACTAGCGGGAGGGCCGGGGAGCTGTTTTTT. This translates into CAWTWTSGRAGELFF.

The V and J genes are TRBV7-2 and TRBJ1-2; 9 nucleotides match TRBD1. Trimming cost V 6 bases and J 6 bases; bases outside gene matches: 5. CDR1 is SGHTA, CDR2 FQGNSA, per germline. The CDR3 sequence is 13 residues long. The CDR3 here is CASSSGQGNGYTF. The CDR3 nucleotides are TGTGCCAGCAGTTCGGGACAGGGCAATGGCTACACCTTC.

The V gene is TRBV5-4, the J gene TRBJ2-7, with 7 bases matching TRBD1. Germline lookup yields CDR1 SGHNT and CDR2 YYREEE (reference sequence). There are 14 residues in the CDR3. V lost 3 bases, J lost 5 bases, and 8 bases stayed unmatched. CDR3 in DNA: TGTGCCAGCAGCTCAGCAGGGGGTTGGAACGAGCAGTACTTC. This codes for CASSSAGGWNEQYF.

This clone was observed a few times. The J gene is TRBJ1-1, the V gene TRBV19; 7 nucleotides agree with TRBD1. Per the germline V gene, CDR1 is LNHDA and CDR2 is SQIVND (reference sequence). The CDR3 extends over 13 amino acids. Unmatched junction bases numbered 7, after V lost 5 bases and J lost 7 bases. In DNA, the CDR3 is TGTGCCAGTAGTTCAACCCGACAGGGTGAAGCTTTCTTT. Its translation: CASSSTRQGEAFF. The full variable domain, completed using reference TRBV19 and TRBJ1-1, is DGGITQSPKYLFRKEGQNVTLSCEQNLNHDAMYWYRQDPGQGLRLIYYSQIVNDFQKGDIAEGYSVSREKKESFPLTVTSAQKNPTAFYLCASSSTRQGEAFFGQGTRLTVV.

This chain uses TRBV5-1 with TRBJ1-2; 7 nucleotides line up with TRBD1. The CDR3 loop spans 15 amino acids. Germline lookup yields CDR1 SGHRS and CDR2 YFSETQ. V trimming: 2 bases; J trimming: 4 bases; junction bases outside the gene matches: 8. CDR3 coding DNA: TGCGCCAGCAGCTTTGAGGCAGGGACAGTCTATGGCTACACCTTC. This codes for CASSFEAGTVYGYTF.

This chain uses TRBV18 with TRBJ2-7; D call uncertain. This CDR3 contains 14 residues. CDR1 KGHSH and CDR2 LQKENI come from the germline V gene. V was cut by 2 bases and J by 7 bases, with 15 bases left in between. CDR3 loop: CASSPNSGSDEQYF. The CDR3 region has the DNA TGTGCCAGCTCACCAAACTCCGGGTCTGATGAGCAGTACTTC.

The J gene is TRBJ2-3, the V gene TRBV12-3 or TRBV12-4, with D possibly TRBD1 on 5 matching bases. V was cut by 5 bases and J by 8 bases, with 11 bases left in between. The CDR3 sequence is 12 residues long. The CDR3, as DNA: TGTGCCAGCAGTAGCAGGGTTGCTACGCAGTATTTT. It codes for CASSSRVATQYF.

V gene TRBV7-2 combines with J gene TRBJ2-2; D not resolved. The germline V and J ends were trimmed by 3 bases and 5 bases, with 10 bases remaining between them. CDR1 and CDR2 (germline): SGHTA, FQGNSA. The CDR3 has 14 residues. CDR3 sequence reads: CASSFVGPTGELFF. The DNA of the CDR3 is TGTGCCAGCAGCTTTGTTGGCCCAACCGGGGAGCTGTTTTTT.

The rearrangement links TRBV27 to TRBJ1-5, with D hard to call. The V and J ends lost 6 bases and 7 bases respectively, with 13 bases between them. The V gene's germline CDR1 is MNHEY and CDR2 SMNVEV (reference sequence). The CDR3 totals 13 residues. The CDR3 DNA follows: TGTGCCAGCAGCACTGAGTTGGGCCAGCCCCAGCATTTT. Translated: CASSTELGQPQHF.

The chain joins TRBV3-1 (or the pseudogene TRBV3-2) to TRBJ1-3, with a weak D call TRBD1 (6 bases). Deletions cut 5 bases from V and 0 bases from J, with 11 bases between. The CDR3 length is 15 residues. Germline CDR1 LGHDT, CDR2 YNNKEL (reference sequence). Here the CDR3 reads CASSWTAVSGNTIYF. The CDR3 coding sequence is TGTGCCAGCAGCTGGACAGCTGTCTCTGGAAACACCATATATTTT.

There are a few counts of this clone. The chain is built from TRBV4-1 and TRBJ1-2, with D perhaps matching TRBD1 (6 bases). Trimming pared 0 bases from V and 5 bases from J, leaving 16 bases between. Germline loops: CDR1 MGHRA, CDR2 YSYEKL. The CDR3 sequence is 16 residues long. The CDR3 nucleotides are TGCGCCAGCAGCCAAGATACGGGGGGCGCAGGGTATGGCTACACCTTC. Translating gives CASSQDTGGAGYGYTF.

The chain uses TRBV19 and TRBJ1-5; D gene ambiguous. V was cut by 7 bases and J by 7 bases, with 11 bases left in between. The germline gives CDR1 LNHDA, CDR2 SQIVND (reference sequence). The CDR3 has 12 residues. The CDR3 loop reads CASNLGTQPQHF. In nucleotides, the CDR3 is TGTGCCAGTAACCTTGGCACGCAGCCCCAGCATTTT.

The chain couples TRBV5-6 to TRBJ2-3, with a tentative D call TRBD1 (5 bases). This CDR3 contains 14 residues. Between the trimmed V and J ends, which lost 2 bases and 2 bases, there was a span of 9 bases. Germline V gives CDR1 SGHDT, CDR2 YYEEEE. The CDR3 nucleotides are TGTGCCAGCAGCTTCCAGGGTCTCACAGATACGCAGTATTTT. Amino acid sequence: CASSFQGLTDTQYF.

The rearrangement uses TRBV7-8 and TRBJ2-7, with 9 positions matching TRBD2. The CDR3 length is 18 residues. The germline gives CDR1 SGHVS, CDR2 FQNEAQ. Trimming removed 2 bases from V and 0 bases from J; junction bases left unmatched: 11. The CDR3 sequence: CASSLRDISGGSSYEQYF. The CDR3 bases are TGTGCCAGCAGCTTACGGGACATAAGCGGGGGGAGCTCCTACGAGCAGTACTTC.

The V call is TRBV29-1, the J call TRBJ2-7; a weak D match, TRBD2 (7 bases). The germline V gene has CDR1 SQVTM and CDR2 ANQGSEA. The CDR3 length is 11 residues. The CDR3, as DNA: TGCAGTGTGGGAGGGGGAGACGAGCAGTACTTC. It codes for CSVGGGDEQYF.